This T cell receptor beta chain was captured by sequencing in a study of cytomegalovirus exposure and HLA in healthy donors. Primers included in the PCR were 60 Vbeta and 13 Jbeta primers. The repertoire was sequenced with immunoSEQ multiplex PCR; TCRdb's copy has only in-frame clones and lacks some. The sample consists of roughly 110,000 clones, roughly 71% of them appearing once. The CDR3 runs to 14 residues. Germline CDR1 reads SGHDT; CDR2 reads YYEEEE. V shed 4 bases and J shed 4 bases, with 9 bases lying between them. This sequence was found in a man between 18 and 29 years old in good health and CMV-seropositive. Material: PBMCs. V usage is TRBV5-6 and J usage is TRBJ1-6; maybe TRBD1 (6 bases). The CDR3 sequence is CASSIGQYNSPLHF. CDR3 DNA sequence: TGTGCCAGCAGCATCGGACAGTATAATTCACCCCTCCACTTT. Using reference TRBV5-6 and TRBJ1-6 for the parts outside the CDR3, the full variable domain is DAGVTQSPTHLIKTRGQQVTLRCSPKSGHDTVSWYQQALGQGPQFIFQYYEEEERQRGNFPDRFSGHQFPNYSSELNVNALLLGDSALYLCASSIGQYNSPLHFGNGTRLTVT.